This TCR beta chain derives from a study of blood T cell repertoires in COVID-19. Study information: From the United States, Italy and Spain came samples of acute and convalescent COVID-19. Sources were T cells, B-cell-depleted T cells, or PBMCs; the material itself was cDNA or gDNA.

The protocol was immunoSEQ multiplex PCR, while the TCRdb copy is restricted to in-frame clones and leaves out a portion. Here the sample spans roughly 360,000 clones, 81% being singletons. This CDR3 comprises 14 residues. Germline V lookup: CDR1 MNHEY, CDR2 SVGAGI. Unmatched junction bases numbered 5, after V lost 6 bases and J lost 6 bases. The clonotype was recovered from a human donor with acute or convalescent COVID-19. The donor label of this sample is uncertain. The gene calls are TRBV6-5 and TRBJ1-6; 7 nucleotides align to TRBD1. The sequencing sample was made of peripheral blood. The DNA of the CDR3 is TGTGCCAGCAGAGCACAGGGGCCTAATTCACCCCTCCACTTT. It specifies CASRAQGPNSPLHF.